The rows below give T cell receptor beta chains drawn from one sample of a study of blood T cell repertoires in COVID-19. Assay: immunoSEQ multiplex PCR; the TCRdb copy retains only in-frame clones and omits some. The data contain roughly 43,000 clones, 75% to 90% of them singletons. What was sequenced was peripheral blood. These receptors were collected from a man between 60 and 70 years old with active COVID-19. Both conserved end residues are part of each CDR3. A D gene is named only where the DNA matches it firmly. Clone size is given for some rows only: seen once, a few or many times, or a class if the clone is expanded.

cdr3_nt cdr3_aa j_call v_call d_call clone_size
TGCGCCAGCAGCTTGTCAGGGATCGGTAATGAAAAACTGTTTTTT CASSLSGIGNEKLFF TRBJ1-4 TRBV5-1 NA NA
TGTGCCAGCAGCTTAGAAGAAGACGGACAGAACCAAGAGACCCAGTACTTC CASSLEEDGQNQETQYF TRBJ2-5 TRBV7-9 NA NA
TGTGCCAGCAGTGAAGCGCCCCAGGGACACTCCGAGCAGTACTTC CASSEAPQGHSEQYF TRBJ2-7 TRBV2 NA NA
TGCGCCAGCAGCCAAGCACAGGGCAATGGCTACACCTTC CASSQAQGNGYTF TRBJ1-2 TRBV4-1 NA NA
TGTGCCAGCGGAGGACAGGGGAACGAGCAGTACTTC CASGGQGNEQYF TRBJ2-7 TRBV25-1 TRBD1 NA
TGTGCCAGCATGCAACAGGGGAAAGCAGATACGCAGTATTTT CASMQQGKADTQYF TRBJ2-3 TRBV6-6 TRBD1 NA
TGTGCCAGCAGCGAGGGACTAGCGGGAGGTCCCCTCGTATACAATGAGCAGTTCTTC CASSEGLAGGPLVYNEQFF TRBJ2-1 TRBV21-1 NA NA
TGTGCCAGCAGCTTAGTGAACAGGCCTCCAACAACTTACGAGCAGTACTTC CASSLVNRPPTTYEQYF TRBJ2-7 TRBV11-3 NA NA
TGTGCCATCAGGGACAGGGGGAATCAGCCCCAGCATTTT CAIRDRGNQPQHF TRBJ1-5 TRBV10-3 TRBD1 NA
TGTGCCAGCAGCCCAATTCCCCACCGGGACTACCAAGAGACCCAGTACTTC CASSPIPHRDYQETQYF TRBJ2-5 TRBV7-9 NA NA
TGTGCCAGCTCACCGCCCACTAAAAACACCGGGGAGCTGTTTTTT CASSPPTKNTGELFF TRBJ2-2 TRBV18 NA NA
TGTGCCAGCAGACCCGGGAGCGGGAGGGCCTTCGCGAACACCGGGGAGCTGTTTTTT CASRPGSGRAFANTGELFF TRBJ2-2 TRBV27 TRBD2 NA
TGTGCCAGCAGCTTTGGGGACAACTACAATGAGCAGTTCTTC CASSFGDNYNEQFF TRBJ2-1 TRBV11-3 NA NA
TGCAGCGTCCCCGGGACTAGAGATAATGAGCAGTTCTTC CSVPGTRDNEQFF TRBJ2-1 TRBV29-1 TRBD2 NA
TGTGCCAGCAGCCGCAGCGGGAGCTCCTACGAGCAGTACTTC CASSRSGSSYEQYF TRBJ2-7 TRBV7-9 TRBD2 NA
TGTGCCAGCAGCGTAGGAGCAGGGGCCCACAATGAGCAGTTCTTC CASSVGAGAHNEQFF TRBJ2-1 TRBV9 NA NA
TGTGCCAGCTCCCCGGGGGGGTTTTCCTACGAGCAGTACTTC CASSPGGFSYEQYF TRBJ2-7 TRBV18 TRBD2 NA
TGTGCCAGCAGTACGGGTGAAAAACTGTTTTTT CASSTGEKLFF TRBJ1-4 TRBV14 NA NA
TGTGCCAGCAGTTTACCAGGGACTAGCGGGAGAAAATATTACCACGAGCAGTACTTC CASSLPGTSGRKYYHEQYF TRBJ2-7 TRBV28 TRBD2 NA
TGCAGCGTTGTAGAACGGGTTAATGAAAAACTGTTTTTT CSVVERVNEKLFF TRBJ1-4 TRBV29-1 NA NA
TGTGCCAGCAGTTTGAGGGCGAGCACAGATACGCAGTATTTT CASSLRASTDTQYF TRBJ2-3 TRBV6-5 NA NA
TGTGCCAGCAGCCCCCAGACTGAAGCTTTCTTT CASSPQTEAFF TRBJ1-1 TRBV7-9 NA NA
TGCGCCAGCAGCTTGGAAGGGAGTCGGGGTGAGCAGTTCTTC CASSLEGSRGEQFF TRBJ2-1 TRBV5-1 NA NA
TGTGCCAGCACAGGGGATGGGTTGAATTCACCCCTCCACTTT CASTGDGLNSPLHF TRBJ1-6 TRBV2 NA once
TGTGCCAGTAGCCAGACACGGTACAATGAGCAGTTCTTC CASSQTRYNEQFF TRBJ2-1 TRBV19 NA once
TGTGCCAGCAGCCAAAGGCCGAACAGGGGATCCCTTAACTATGGCTACACCTTC CASSQRPNRGSLNYGYTF TRBJ1-2 TRBV7-2 TRBD1 NA
TGTGCCAGCTCACTCCGGACAGGGTCGGGGAATGAGCAGTTCTTC CASSLRTGSGNEQFF TRBJ2-1 TRBV18 TRBD1 few
TGTGCCACCGAACCGGGACAGGAAGAGACCCAGTACTTC CATEPGQEETQYF TRBJ2-5 TRBV10-3 TRBD1 NA
TGCGCCGCCGGGGGATCTGGGGCCAACGTCCTGACTTTC CAAGGSGANVLTF TRBJ2-6 TRBV10-2 NA NA
TGTGCCAGCAGTACACTAGGCTCCTACACAGATACGCAGTATTTT CASSTLGSYTDTQYF TRBJ2-3 TRBV27 NA NA
TGTGCCATCAGCAAACACCCTTCGGGGGGTAGCACTGAAGCTTTCTTT CAISKHPSGGSTEAFF TRBJ1-1 TRBV10-3 NA NA
TGTGCCAGCAGCTTAGCAAGACTAGCGGGATCCAATGAGCAGTTCTTC CASSLARLAGSNEQFF TRBJ2-1 TRBV7-2 TRBD2 NA
TGTGCCATCAGTGCAGGACTGGGGCAAGAGACCCAGTACTTC CAISAGLGQETQYF TRBJ2-5 TRBV10-3 NA once
TGTGCCAGCAGCTTAGAGAGCGGGACTGTCTACGAGCAGTACTTC CASSLESGTVYEQYF TRBJ2-7 TRBV7-9 TRBD2 NA
TGTGCCATCAGAGAGCTAGACACTGAAGCTTTCTTT CAIRELDTEAFF TRBJ1-1 TRBV10-3 NA NA
TGTGCCAGCAGTACCTTAGCGGGAGGGCTAGGGGAGCTGTTTTTT CASSTLAGGLGELFF TRBJ2-2 TRBV28 TRBD2 once
TGTGCCAGCAGCTTAAGGGCCGGGAGTTCCTACAATGAGCAGTTCTTC CASSLRAGSSYNEQFF TRBJ2-1 TRBV7-3 NA NA
TGTGCCAGCAGCGAGGCAGGGGGGTTCAAAGATACGCAGTATTTT CASSEAGGFKDTQYF TRBJ2-3 TRBV5-4 NA NA
TGCAGCGTTGCTTGGGACTGGGGTGCAGATGGCTACACCTTC CSVAWDWGADGYTF TRBJ1-2 TRBV29-1 NA NA
TGTGCCAGCTCACCACGGGGAGCCACCGGGGAGCTGTTTTTT CASSPRGATGELFF TRBJ2-2 TRBV18 NA few
TGTGCCAGCAGCCCAGTCGGGGCCTACGAGCAGTACTTC CASSPVGAYEQYF TRBJ2-7 TRBV7-2 NA NA
TGTGCCAGCAGCTCCCTCGCGGCGGGGGCCGAGCAGTACTTC CASSSLAAGAEQYF TRBJ2-7 TRBV7-9 NA once
TGTGCCAGCAGCCGACAGGGGTGGACTAATGAAAAACTGTTTTTT CASSRQGWTNEKLFF TRBJ1-4 TRBV7-8 TRBD1 NA
TGTGCCAGCAGCTTAGACAGTTCCTACGAGCAGTACTTC CASSLDSSYEQYF TRBJ2-7 TRBV7-9 NA NA
TGTGCCACCAGCAGAGATAAGGGACTTACTAACTATGGCTACACCTTC CATSRDKGLTNYGYTF TRBJ1-2 TRBV15 NA once
TGTGCCAGCTCACCACCCAGAGCGGGTCTCGTCAATGAGCAGTTCTTC CASSPPRAGLVNEQFF TRBJ2-1 TRBV18 NA NA
TGTGCCAGCAGCAGCACTAGCGGGAGGGCCTCCGAGCAGTACTTC CASSSTSGRASEQYF TRBJ2-7 TRBV7-3 TRBD2 NA
TGTGCCAGCAGCCCGGTACCAGATACGCAGTATTTT CASSPVPDTQYF TRBJ2-3 TRBV5-5 NA NA